The 26 T cell receptor beta chains listed next were all sequenced from one sample in a study of CD8+ T cells in alopecia areata. cDNA serving as the sequencing template came from extracted, reverse transcribed RNA. Sequencing used immunoSEQ multiplex PCR; TCRdb keeps in-frame clones, though not all of them. The table lists about 190,000 clones, 50% to 75% of them singletons. Sequenced here: CD4+ T cells sorted from blood, sampled at week 0. The source of these receptors is a human donor with alopecia areata.

This rearrangement joins TRBV19 to TRBJ1-5; 12 positions agree with TRBD1. This CDR3 is built from 16 residues. The junction had 7 bases not matched to a gene; V was cut back by 5 bases and J by 5 bases. Germline V gene sequence: CDR1 LNHDA, CDR2 SQIVND (reference sequence). The CDR3 spells CASSRPGTGGHQPQHF. CDR3 coding DNA: TGTGCCAGTAGTCGGCCCGGGACAGGGGGCCATCAGCCCCAGCATTTT.

This chain uses TRBV30 with TRBJ1-2; D is unclear. This CDR3 spans 13 amino acids. Trimming left V 0 bases short and J 8 bases short, with 13 bases between. Looked up from germline, CDR1 is GTSNPN and CDR2 is SVGIG (reference sequence). The CDR3 reads CAWSVLEGTGYTF. Here the CDR3 DNA reads TGTGCCTGGAGTGTACTGGAGGGAACAGGCTACACCTTC.

This chain connects TRBV29-1 to TRBJ1-1, with D tentatively TRBD1 (5 bases). The CDR3 totals 13 residues. Germline CDR1 SQVTM, CDR2 ANQGSEA. Between the trimmed V and J ends, which lost 6 bases and 1 base, there was a span of 12 bases. CDR3 sequence (DNA): TGCAGCGTCATGGGACGGGCGAACACTGAAGCTTTCTTT. Protein: CSVMGRANTEAFF.

The chain carries TRBV9 and TRBJ2-7, with a tentative D call TRBD2 (7 bases). Trimming stripped 0 bases from V and 7 bases from J, with 20 bases between. The CDR3 loop spans 16 amino acids. Germline loops: CDR1 SGDLS, CDR2 YYNGEE. CDR3 coding DNA: TGTGCCAGCAGCGTAGGAGTTGGTGGGGGGGCGGAAGAGCAGTACTTC. Translating it yields CASSVGVGGGAEEQYF.

The V call is TRBV30, the J call TRBJ2-1; perhaps D is TRBD1 or TRBD2 (5 bases each). Germline V gene sequence: CDR1 GTSNPN, CDR2 SVGIG (reference sequence). Between the trimmed V and J ends, which lost 2 bases and 6 bases, there was a span of 8 bases. CDR3 length: 12 residues. CDR3 amino acids: CAWSRGVNEQFF. CDR3 nucleotides: TGTGCCTGGAGTCGAGGGGTCAATGAGCAGTTCTTC.

This sequence joins TRBV7-9 and TRBJ1-2; D is undetermined. The CDR3 length is 14 residues. Germline V gene data show CDR1 as SEHNR and CDR2 as FQNEAQ (reference sequence). Trimming removed 1 base from V and 6 bases from J, with 12 bases in between. CDR3 sequence (DNA): TGTGCCAGCAGCTTAGGAATGGCGGAAGATGGCTACACCTTC. It is translated as CASSLGMAEDGYTF.

This rearrangement joins TRBV14 to TRBJ2-3; D is perhaps TRBD2 (6 bases). Looked up from germline, CDR1 is SGHDN and CDR2 is FVKESK. Trimming removed 0 bases from V and 0 bases from J, with 10 bases in between. The CDR3 extends over 16 amino acids. The CDR3: CASSQDRRGSTDTQYF. The CDR3 DNA reads TGTGCCAGCAGCCAAGATAGACGGGGGAGCACAGATACGCAGTATTTT.

The rearrangement uses TRBV10-3 and TRBJ2-7; 8 positions agree with TRBD1. Germline V gene data show CDR1 as ENHRY and CDR2 as SYGVKD. The CDR3 is made up of 15 amino acids. V dropped 3 bases and J dropped 6; count of bases not matched to a gene: 10. The CDR3 sequence is CAISEYRGDLGEQYF. CDR3 DNA sequence: TGTGCCATCAGTGAATACAGGGGGGACTTAGGCGAGCAGTACTTC.

The genes are TRBV25-1 and TRBJ1-6; TRBD1 aligns across 7 bases. V shed 4 bases and J 9 bases; nucleotides not matched to a gene: 6. There are 14 residues in the CDR3. Looked up from germline, CDR1 is MGHDK and CDR2 is SYGVNS. DNA of the CDR3: TGTGCCAGCAGTGCCCGACAGGGTAGTTCACCCCTCCACTTT. Encoded protein: CASSARQGSSPLHF.

Worth noting for this clone: A read error may produce the germline difference seen at one junction end. This rearrangement joins TRBV29-1 to TRBJ1-2; D call uncertain. Germline lookup yields CDR1 SQVTM and CDR2 ANQGSEA. This CDR3 contains 13 residues. CDR3 sequence: CSVEAQSNYGYTF. For the CDR3, the DNA is TGCAGCGTCGAAGCCCAATCTAACTATGGCTACACCTTC.

The DNA for the CDR3 is TGTGCCACCAGCAAAACAGGGACTGAGGGCTACACCTTC. Its translation: CATSKTGTEGYTF. The J gene is TRBJ1-2, the V gene TRBV15; D possibly corresponds to TRBD1 (6 bases). Germline CDR1 is LNHNV and CDR2 is YYDKDF (reference sequence). The CDR3 length is 13 residues. V gave up 4 bases and J gave up 8 bases, with 14 bases separating them.

The rearrangement links TRBV29-1 to TRBJ1-5; D not resolved. The CDR3 runs 14 residues. CDR1 is SQVTM, CDR2 ANQGSEA, per germline. V shed 6 bases and J shed 0 bases, with 12 bases lying between them. The CDR3 loop is CSVSDGYSNQPQHF. CDR3 in DNA: TGCAGCGTCTCGGACGGCTATAGCAATCAGCCCCAGCATTTT.

The V and J genes are TRBV7-2 and TRBJ1-2; weak D call: TRBD1 (5 bases). CDR1 and CDR2 from the germline V gene are SGHTA and FQGNSA. V was cut by 3 bases and J by 3 bases, with 11 bases left in between. The CDR3 is 14 residues long. The CDR3 protein is CASSFNQGDYGYTF. The CDR3 DNA is TGTGCCAGCAGCTTCAACCAGGGCGACTATGGCTACACCTTC.

This clone was seen only once. This chain joins TRBV29-1 and TRBJ1-1; 7 positions match TRBD1. The germline V gene encodes CDR1 SQVTM and CDR2 ANQGSEA. CDR3 length equals 12 residues. The V segment lost 6 bases and the J segment 5 bases; nucleotides outside the gene matches: 6. CDR3 sequence reads: CSVRQGETEAFF. The CDR3 DNA sequence: TGCAGCGTACGACAGGGTGAGACTGAAGCTTTCTTT.

The CDR3 loop reads CASSQVSGNTEAFF. For the CDR3, the DNA is TGTGCCAGCAGCCAAGTTTCCGGTAACACTGAAGCTTTCTTT. The V call is TRBV14, the J call TRBJ1-1; D is ambiguous. The ends were cut back, 1 base at V and 2 bases at J, with 8 bases in the middle. The CDR3 has 14 residues. Germline assignment: CDR1 SGHDN and CDR2 FVKESK.

This clone has just a few counts. V gene TRBV10-3 combines with J gene TRBJ2-4, with 10 nucleotides matching TRBD1. J was trimmed by 2 bases and V by 6 bases; bases with no gene match: 4. CDR3 length equals 15 residues. CDR1 and CDR2 from the germline V gene are ENHRY and SYGVKD. The CDR3 coding sequence is TGTGCCATCAGCGAGGACAGGGGGACCAAAAACATTCAGTACTTC. Translated, it gives CAISEDRGTKNIQYF.

This clone was detected a few times. The V call is TRBV19, the J call TRBJ2-3; 11 bases are a match to TRBD2. Germline CDR1 reads LNHDA; CDR2 reads SQIVND (reference sequence). This CDR3 comprises 14 residues. The trim removed 8 bases at V and 4 bases at J, leaving 5 bases unmatched. The CDR3 region has the DNA TGTGCCAGTTCGACTAGCGGGGAATCAGATACGCAGTATTTT. Translation: CASSTSGESDTQYF.

The V and J genes are TRBV2 and TRBJ1-1; TRBD1 might be the D (5 bases). CDR1 and CDR2 from the germline V gene are SNHLY and FYNNEI. V gave up 6 bases and J gave up 6 bases, with 8 bases separating them. The CDR3 consists of 11 residues. CDR3 DNA sequence: TGTGCCAGCAGGGACAATGCTGAAGCTTTCTTT. Translation gives CASRDNAEAFF.

This clone has a single count. The chain is built from TRBV7-2 and TRBJ1-6, with D possibly matching TRBD1 (5 bases). Deletions cut 1 base from V and 8 bases from J, with 18 bases between. The germline gives CDR1 SGHTA, CDR2 FQGNSA. The CDR3 extends over 17 amino acids. CDR3 bases: TGTGCCAGCAGCTTAGACCTCAGACAGAAGGTTGATTCACCCCTCCACTTT. As protein: CASSLDLRQKVDSPLHF. Full variable domain (outside the CDR3, taken from reference TRBV7-2 and TRBJ1-6): GAGVSQSPSNKVTEKGKDVELRCDPISGHTALYWYRQSLGQGLEFLIYFQGNSAPDKSGLPSDRFSAERTGGSVSTLTIQRTQQEDSAVYLCASSLDLRQKVDSPLHFGNGTRLTVT.

The rearrangement uses TRBV25-1 and TRBJ2-3; a possible D gene is TRBD2 (5 bases). Germline assignment: CDR1 MGHDK and CDR2 SYGVNS. V lost 1 base and J 6 bases, leaving 14 bases between the germline ends. The CDR3 consists of 15 residues. Here the CDR3 reads CASSELGREGDTQYF. CDR3 DNA sequence: TGTGCCAGCAGTGAATTGGGGAGAGAAGGGGATACGCAGTATTTT.

This rearrangement joins TRBV9 to TRBJ2-7, with 8 bases matching TRBD1. V dropped 7 bases and J dropped 5; count of bases not matched to a gene: 8. The CDR3 has 13 residues. Germline lookup yields CDR1 SGDLS and CDR2 YYNGEE. CDR3: CASSRQGFHEQYF. The CDR3, as DNA: TGTGCCAGCTCACGACAGGGGTTCCACGAGCAGTACTTC.

The V gene is TRBV29-1, the J gene TRBJ1-1; D possibly corresponds to TRBD1 (5 bases). The CDR3 covers 13 residues. Germline CDR1 reads SQVTM; CDR2 reads ANQGSEA. V shed 7 bases and J shed 6 bases, with 18 bases lying between them. The chain's CDR3 is CSAGSRGNSEAFF. The CDR3 nucleotides read TGCAGCGCCGGGTCGAGGGGAAACTCTGAAGCTTTCTTT.

V is TRBV7-8 and J is TRBJ2-5; D is possibly TRBD2 (5 bases). CDR1 is SGHVS, CDR2 FQNEAQ, per germline. The V end was cut by 1 base, the J end by 4 bases, with 10 bases between. The CDR3 consists of 14 residues. The CDR3 spells CASSLVGGGETQYF. The CDR3 coding sequence is TGTGCCAGCAGCTTAGTTGGAGGAGGAGAGACCCAGTACTTC. The whole variable domain, remainder taken from reference TRBV7-8 and TRBJ2-5, is GAGVSQSPRYKVAKRGQDVALRCDPISGHVSLFWYQQALGQGPEFLTYFQNEAQLDKSGLPSDRFFAERPEGSVSTLKIQRTQQEDSAVYLCASSLVGGGETQYFGPGTRLLVL.

This clone was seen just once. The chain employs TRBV9 and TRBJ1-2, with D unresolved. This CDR3 region has 15 residues. Trimming removed 0 bases at V and 8 bases at J, with 17 bases between. Germline loops: CDR1 SGDLS, CDR2 YYNGEE. The CDR3 nucleotides are TGTGCCAGCAGCGTAGCTACGAGAGGATTCCGGGGCTACACCTTC. Translated, it gives CASSVATRGFRGYTF.

The chain combines TRBV30 with TRBJ2-5; D is undetermined. The CDR3 length is 12 residues. From germline, CDR1 is GTSNPN and CDR2 SVGIG (reference sequence). The ends were cut back, 1 base at V and 3 bases at J, with 6 bases in the middle. The DNA of the CDR3 is TGTGCCTGGAGTGACTATAAAGAGACCCAGTACTTC. The encoded protein is CAWSDYKETQYF.

The chain is built from TRBV2 and TRBJ2-3; TRBD2 matches at 7 bases. Per the germline V gene, CDR1 is SNHLY and CDR2 is FYNNEI. V dropped 2 bases and J dropped 0; count of bases not matched to a gene: 5. This CDR3 region has 16 residues. The CDR3 here is CASSERAGISTDTQYF. The CDR3 coding sequence is TGTGCCAGCAGTGAAAGAGCGGGGATTAGCACAGATACGCAGTATTTT.